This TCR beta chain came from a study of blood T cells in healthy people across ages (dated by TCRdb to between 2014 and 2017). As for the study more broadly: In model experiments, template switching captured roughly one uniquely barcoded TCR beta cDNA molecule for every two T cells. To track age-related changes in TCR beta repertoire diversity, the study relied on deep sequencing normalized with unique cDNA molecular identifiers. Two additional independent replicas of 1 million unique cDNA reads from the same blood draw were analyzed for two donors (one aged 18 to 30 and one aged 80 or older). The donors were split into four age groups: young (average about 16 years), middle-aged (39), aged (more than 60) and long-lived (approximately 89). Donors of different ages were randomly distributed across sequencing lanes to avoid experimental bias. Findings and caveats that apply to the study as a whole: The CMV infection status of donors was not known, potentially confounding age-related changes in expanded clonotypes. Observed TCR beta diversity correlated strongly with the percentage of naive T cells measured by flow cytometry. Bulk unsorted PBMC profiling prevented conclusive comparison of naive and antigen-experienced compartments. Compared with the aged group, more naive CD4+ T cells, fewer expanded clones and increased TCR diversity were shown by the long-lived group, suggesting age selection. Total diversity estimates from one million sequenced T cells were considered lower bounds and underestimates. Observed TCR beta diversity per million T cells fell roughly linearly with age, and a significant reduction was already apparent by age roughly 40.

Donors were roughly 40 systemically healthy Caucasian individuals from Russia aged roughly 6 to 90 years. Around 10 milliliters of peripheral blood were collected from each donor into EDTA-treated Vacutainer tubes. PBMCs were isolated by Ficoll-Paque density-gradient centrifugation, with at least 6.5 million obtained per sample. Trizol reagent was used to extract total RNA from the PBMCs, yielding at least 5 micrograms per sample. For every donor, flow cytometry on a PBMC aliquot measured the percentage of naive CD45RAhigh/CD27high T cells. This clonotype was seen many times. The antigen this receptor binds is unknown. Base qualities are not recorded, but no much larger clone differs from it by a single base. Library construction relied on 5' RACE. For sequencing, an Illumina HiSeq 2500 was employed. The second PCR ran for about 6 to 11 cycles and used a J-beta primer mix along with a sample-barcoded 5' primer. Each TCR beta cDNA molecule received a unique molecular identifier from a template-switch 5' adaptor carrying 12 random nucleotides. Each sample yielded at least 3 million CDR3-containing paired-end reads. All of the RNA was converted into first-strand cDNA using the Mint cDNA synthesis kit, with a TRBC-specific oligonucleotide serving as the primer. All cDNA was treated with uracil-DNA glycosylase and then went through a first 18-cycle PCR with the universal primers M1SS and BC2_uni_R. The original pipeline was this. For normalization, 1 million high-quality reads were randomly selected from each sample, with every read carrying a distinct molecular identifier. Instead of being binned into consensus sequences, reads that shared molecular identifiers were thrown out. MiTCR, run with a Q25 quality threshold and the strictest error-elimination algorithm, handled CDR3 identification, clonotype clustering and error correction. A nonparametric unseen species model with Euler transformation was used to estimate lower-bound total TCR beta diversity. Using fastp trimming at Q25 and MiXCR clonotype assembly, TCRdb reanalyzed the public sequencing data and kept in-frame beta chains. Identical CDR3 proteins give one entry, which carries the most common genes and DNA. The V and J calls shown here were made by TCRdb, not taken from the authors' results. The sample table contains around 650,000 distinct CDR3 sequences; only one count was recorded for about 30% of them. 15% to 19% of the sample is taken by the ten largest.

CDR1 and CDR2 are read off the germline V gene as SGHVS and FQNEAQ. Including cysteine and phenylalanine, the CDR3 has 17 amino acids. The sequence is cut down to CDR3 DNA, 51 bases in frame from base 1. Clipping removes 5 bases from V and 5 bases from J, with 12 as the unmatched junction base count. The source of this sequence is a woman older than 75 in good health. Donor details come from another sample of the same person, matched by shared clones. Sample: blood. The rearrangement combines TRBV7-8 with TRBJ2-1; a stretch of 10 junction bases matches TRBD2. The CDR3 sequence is CASSPRVSGGSNNEQFF. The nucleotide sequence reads TGTGCCAGCAGCCCCCGTGTTAGCGGGGGGTCTAACAATGAGCAGTTCTTC.